This T cell receptor (beta chain) was profiled in a study of metastatic and nonmetastatic thyroid tumors. For the study at large: Repertoire comparisons spanned blood and tumor or nodule tissue from malignant and benign thyroid patients. Study results and limitations: In both blood and tumor samples, TCR beta diversity was reported significantly higher for malignant than benign nodules.

This clone was detected many times. Its antigen is unidentified. The CDR3 has 14 residues. CDR1 and CDR2 from the germline V gene are SGHRS and YFSETQ. Trimming stripped 0 bases from V and 4 bases from J, with 8 bases between. Each patient came to thyroid surgery without any prior treatment (of any kind). In the authors' methods: CDR3 was compared across clinicopathological groups, and the resulting differences were used to build a distant-metastasis classifier for papillary thyroid cancer. TCRdb reanalyzed the PCR reads via MiXCR. These V and J calls rely on TCRdb rather than the paper's analysis. This sample has roughly 28,000 clones, with 16% found just once.

The chain carries TRBV5-1 and TRBJ2-1; a possible D gene is TRBD1 (6 bases). The sequence was obtained from a female donor with papillary thyroid cancer or a benign thyroid nodule (not recorded which). Some clones in this sample may be carry-over from other donors' samples. The sequencing sample was made of blood. The CDR3 coding sequence is TGCGCCAGCAGCTTGGGTACAGGGTACAATGAGCAGTTCTTC. It codes for CASSLGTGYNEQFF.